The 29 T cell receptor beta chains presented below share a single source sample, sequenced in a study of post-analysis software for immune sequencing data (dated by TCRdb to the mid-2010s). Their antigens remain unidentified. Study-wide findings and limitations: Patients showed significantly higher frequencies than controls for about 5 TRBV segments, among them TRBV5-6, TRBV5-1 and TRBV20-1.

Receptor libraries were prepared by PCR. The sequencer listed for this sample is Illumina HiSeq 2500. Unique molecular identifiers were incorporated into TCR beta cDNA libraries to reduce PCR and sequencing biases. TCRdb applied fastp at Q25 and MiXCR to the public reads, then kept only in-frame beta chains. Rows merge per CDR3 protein into single entries with the most common DNA and genes. This sample lists fewer than 850,000 distinct CDR3 sequences; about 27% were detected once. The ten largest clones represent under 0.7% of the sample. Source material: blood. These receptors were taken from a girl between 10 and 17 years old with multiple sclerosis.

The chain couples TRBV9 to TRBJ2-4; a weak D match, TRBD2 (5 bases). The CDR3 runs 14 residues. V lost 2 bases, J lost 16 bases, and 22 bases lay in between. Germline assignment: CDR1 SGDLS and CDR2 YYNGEE. Here the CDR3 DNA reads TGTGCCAGCAGCGTTACACTAGTTGGGATGACCCCATACTTC. It specifies CASSVTLVGMTPYF.

This clonotype was seen a handful of times. V is TRBV15 and J is TRBJ2-5; D possibly corresponds to TRBD1 (6 bases). V lost 3 bases and J lost 6, with 11 bases in between. Germline V gives CDR1 LNHNV, CDR2 YYDKDF (reference sequence). The CDR3 length is 13 residues. The CDR3: CATSSTQGKTQYF. CDR3 coding DNA: TGTGCCACCAGCAGCACACAGGGAAAGACCCAGTACTTC.

The chain couples TRBV7-2 to TRBJ1-6; D not certain. V was pared by 0 bases and J by 8 bases, with 2 bases between. This CDR3 region has 12 residues. Germline CDR1 and CDR2: SGHTA and FQGNSA. This chain's CDR3 is CASSLAYSPLHF. The DNA of the CDR3 is TGTGCCAGCAGCTTAGCTTATTCACCCCTCCACTTT.

This clonotype was seen a handful of times. This sequence joins TRBV9 and TRBJ1-2, with 8 nucleotides matching TRBD1. Germline lookup yields CDR1 SGDLS and CDR2 YYNGEE. V lost 4 bases, J lost 1 base, and 15 bases stayed unmatched. There are 18 residues in the CDR3. The CDR3 nucleotides are TGTGCCAGCAGCTCCCCTACGTGGGGACAGGACATTAACTATGGCTACACCTTC. It encodes CASSSPTWGQDINYGYTF.

J is TRBJ2-3 and V is TRBV7-6; tentatively, D is TRBD2 (6 bases). The V end lost 5 bases, the J end lost 0 bases, and 21 bases lay between the germline ends. CDR1 SGHVS and CDR2 FNYEAQ come from the germline V gene. CDR3 length: 18 residues. This CDR3 reads CASSGPGTGVTSTDTQYF. The CDR3 nucleotides read TGTGCCAGCAGCGGTCCCGGGACTGGCGTGACTAGCACAGATACGCAGTATTTT.

This clonotype was detected only a few times. V is TRBV5-1 and J is TRBJ2-3, with 9 bases lining up with TRBD2. The trim removed 2 bases at V and 0 bases at J, leaving 4 bases unmatched. CDR1 SGHRS and CDR2 YFSETQ come from the germline V gene. This CDR3 region has 16 residues. CDR3 bases: TGCGCCAGCAGCTTCCAAGCGGGGGGCAGCACAGATACGCAGTATTTT. This codes for CASSFQAGGSTDTQYF.

The chain has TRBV10-3 and TRBJ2-5, with D hard to call. Per the germline V gene, CDR1 is ENHRY and CDR2 is SYGVKD. The CDR3 has 13 residues. V was shortened by 3 bases and J by 2 bases, with 7 bases between the two germline ends. The CDR3 DNA is TGTGCCATCAGTGAAGCAGGTCAAGAGACCCAGTACTTC. Its translation is CAISEAGQETQYF.

The J gene is TRBJ2-7, the V gene TRBV28; TRBD1 aligns across 7 bases. CDR3 length: 15 residues. CDR1 and CDR2 (germline): MDHEN, SYDVKM. V trimming: 6 bases; J trimming: 5 bases; junction bases outside the gene matches: 13. CDR3 sequence: CASSARRQGAHEQYF. In DNA, the CDR3 is TGTGCCAGCAGCGCCCGCCGACAGGGAGCCCACGAGCAGTACTTC.

The chain uses TRBV2 and TRBJ1-2; D perhaps matches TRBD1 (5 bases). V lost 8 bases, J lost 5 bases, and 9 bases lay in between. CDR3 length equals 11 residues. CDR1 is SNHLY, CDR2 FYNNEI, per germline. CDR3 region: CASGGGYGYTF. The CDR3 DNA is TGTGCCAGCGGCGGGGGGTATGGCTACACCTTC.

This clonotype has just a few counts. The V and J genes are TRBV7-9 and TRBJ2-1; 7 bases fit TRBD1. CDR3 size: 14 residues. V lost 4 bases and J lost 9; bases outside the gene matches: 9. Germline V gene sequence: CDR1 SEHNR, CDR2 FQNEAQ (reference sequence). CDR3 nucleotide sequence: TGTGCCAGCAGCTACCAGGACAGGTCTAGTGAGCAGTTCTTC. Translation: CASSYQDRSSEQFF.

Comments on this clonotype: The junction differs from germline at one of its ends, possibly a read error. The rearrangement links TRBV5-6 to TRBJ2-2; D ambiguous. CDR1 and CDR2 (germline): SGHDT, YYEEEE. The length of the CDR3 is 12 residues. The CDR3 nucleotides are TGTGCCAGCAGATTGGGCGGCGGGGAGCTGTTTTTT. Translating gives CASRLGGGELFF.

The V call is TRBV6-1, the J call TRBJ2-3; TRBD1 aligns across 11 bases. The germline V gene has CDR1 MNHNS and CDR2 SASEGT. This CDR3 region has 21 residues. V gave up 7 bases and J gave up 0 bases; unmatched junction bases: 21. CDR3 in DNA: TGTGCCAGCACCGACCCAAGGGGACAGGGGGTCAAACCAACTAGCACAGATACGCAGTATTTT. This gives the protein CASTDPRGQGVKPTSTDTQYF.

This clonotype was seen a handful of times. This chain links TRBV3-1 with TRBJ2-1; the D is unclear. The V and J ends lost 1 base and 6 bases respectively, with 7 bases between them. From germline, CDR1 is LGHDT and CDR2 YNNKEL (reference sequence). The CDR3 runs to 13 residues. The CDR3 spells CASSQVASNEQFF. CDR3 DNA: TGTGCCAGCAGCCAAGTTGCTTCCAATGAGCAGTTCTTC.

V usage is TRBV5-5 and J usage is TRBJ1-1, with unresolved D. Germline V lookup: CDR1 SGHKS, CDR2 YYEKEE (reference sequence). Trimming stripped 7 bases from V and 2 bases from J, with 12 bases between. The CDR3 loop spans 13 amino acids. In DNA form, the CDR3 reads TGTGCCAGCCGTGCTGGAATTAACACTGAAGCTTTCTTT. Translating gives CASRAGINTEAFF. The variable domain in full, completed from reference TRBV5-5 and TRBJ1-1, reads DAGVTQSPTHLIKTRGQQVTLRCSPISGHKSVSWYQQVLGQGPQFIFQYYEKEERGRGNFPDRFSARQFPNYSSELNVNALLLGDSALYLCASRAGINTEAFFGQGTRLTVV.

The sample holds one count of this clonotype. The chain joins TRBV4-3 to TRBJ2-7; possible D gene TRBD2, 5 bases. V lost 0 bases to trimming and J lost 4 bases, with 10 bases between them. CDR1 is LGHNA, CDR2 YSLEER, per germline. The CDR3 is made up of 14 amino acids. CDR3 sequence: CASSQDAGRYEQYF. In DNA form, the CDR3 reads TGCGCCAGCAGCCAAGATGCGGGTCGGTACGAGCAGTACTTC.

The CDR3 DNA follows: TGTGCCAGCAGCCGTGAAACGTCAGATACGCAGTATTTT. Its protein is CASSRETSDTQYF. The chain is built from TRBV7-2 and TRBJ2-3, with D hard to call. Trimming removed 5 bases at V and 4 bases at J, with 10 bases between. Germline V gene lookup returns CDR1 SGHTA and CDR2 FQGNSA. The CDR3 spans 13 residues.

This chain connects TRBV27 to TRBJ2-7, with a weak D call TRBD1 (7 bases). Per germline, CDR1 MNHEY and CDR2 SMNVEV (reference sequence). CDR3 length equals 16 residues. Trimming took off 6 bases at V and 3 bases at J, with 21 bases between the two ends. This CDR3 is CASSPSTGEAGYEQYF. The CDR3 region has the DNA TGTGCCAGCAGCCCCTCAACAGGGGAGGCCGGCTACGAGCAGTACTTC.

The CDR3 DNA sequence: TGTGCCAGCAGTTACCCGACCGGTGAGCGGGCCGGTTCCAGCAAAAACATTCAGTACTTC. It encodes CASSYPTGERAGSSKNIQYF. This chain connects TRBV6-5 to TRBJ2-4; maybe TRBD2 (6 bases). The V and J ends lost 2 bases and 3 bases respectively, with 26 bases between them. Germline CDR1 reads MNHEY; CDR2 reads SVGAGI. This CDR3 has 20 residues.

This clonotype was found a few times. The chain is built from TRBV5-1 and TRBJ2-5; either TRBD1 or TRBD2 may fit D (5 bases each). The J call may be wrong; the DNA end is better matched by TRBJ2-7. Germline V lookup: CDR1 SGHRS, CDR2 YFSETQ. CDR3 length equals 14 residues. The DNA for the CDR3 is TGCGCCAGCAGCTTGCTAGGGGAGACCTACGAGCAGTACTTC. Its translation is CASSLLGETYEQYF.

Only a few counts were recorded for this clonotype. The chain has TRBV7-9 and TRBJ2-5; D remains ambiguous. The CDR3 runs 14 residues. Between the trimmed V and J ends, which lost 5 bases and 4 bases, there was a span of 14 bases. Germline CDR1 and CDR2: SEHNR and FQNEAQ (reference sequence). CDR3 residues: CASSPNFLGETQYF. CDR3 DNA: TGTGCCAGCAGCCCAAACTTCCTGGGAGAGACCCAGTACTTC.

In its sample, this clonotype was seen many times. V usage is TRBV7-9 and J usage is TRBJ2-1; 7 bases fit TRBD2. CDR3 size: 15 residues. From germline, CDR1 is SEHNR and CDR2 FQNEAQ (reference sequence). V dropped 1 base and J dropped 8; count of bases not matched to a gene: 8. The CDR3 here is CASSLGGRAFDEQFF. The CDR3 region has the DNA TGTGCCAGCAGCTTAGGAGGGAGGGCCTTTGATGAGCAGTTCTTC.

V is TRBV6-2 or TRBV6-3 and J is TRBJ1-1; D is perhaps TRBD1 (6 bases). Germline CDR1 MNHEY, CDR2 SVGEGT. V was clipped by 4 bases and J by 4 bases, with 10 bases between them. CDR3 length equals 13 residues. Here the CDR3 DNA reads TGTGCCAGCAGTTCCCGACAGGCCACTGAAGCTTTCTTT. Protein sequence: CASSSRQATEAFF.

The chain's CDR3 is CASSLRGGRYIQYF. The CDR3 coding sequence is TGTGCCAGCAGTTTAAGAGGGGGCAGGTACATTCAGTACTTC. The rearrangement uses TRBV28 and TRBJ2-5; TRBD1 aligns across 7 bases. The J call may be wrong; the DNA end is better matched by TRBJ2-4. The germline V gene has CDR1 MDHEN and CDR2 SYDVKM. The CDR3 has 14 amino acids.

V and J are TRBV6-5 and TRBJ1-2; unclear D gene. The CDR3 loop spans 15 amino acids. The V end was cut by 2 bases, the J end by 7 bases, with 17 bases between. Germline CDR1 and CDR2: MNHEY and SVGAGI. The CDR3 DNA reads TGTGCCAGCAGTTACAGTGGAGCAGGACTCGGTGGCTACACCTTC. Encoded protein: CASSYSGAGLGGYTF.

This clonotype has more than one count but fewer than ten. The genes are TRBV29-1 and TRBJ2-2; D tentatively reads TRBD1 or TRBD2 (5 bases each). V lost 5 bases to trimming and J lost 0 bases, with 10 bases between them. The CDR3 contains 14 residues. Germline-derived CDR1 and CDR2 are SQVTM and ANQGSEA. CDR3 sequence reads: CSVLRGTNTGELFF. CDR3 coding DNA: TGCAGCGTTTTGAGGGGAACGAACACCGGGGAGCTGTTTTTT.

This clonotype was counted between two and nine times. CDR3 protein: CASSMTGIEQYF. The DNA for the CDR3 is TGTGCCAGCAGCATGACAGGGATCGAGCAGTACTTC. V is TRBV9 and J is TRBJ2-5, with 7 nucleotides matching TRBD1. The J call may be faulty, since TRBJ2-7 better matches the DNA end. CDR3 length: 12 amino acids. Germline lookup yields CDR1 SGDLS and CDR2 YYNGEE.

This chain uses TRBV6-1 with TRBJ2-5; TRBD2 might be the D (5 bases). V shed 6 bases and J shed 1 base, with 18 bases lying between them. The CDR3 covers 16 residues. CDR1 and CDR2 (germline): MNHNS, SASEGT. This chain's CDR3 is CASRRAAVGPQETQYF. The DNA of the CDR3 is TGTGCCAGCAGGAGGGCCGCGGTCGGTCCCCAAGAGACCCAGTACTTC.

This clonotype appeared a single time. This sequence joins TRBV27 and TRBJ2-7, with D perhaps matching TRBD1 (5 bases). The V and J ends lost 3 bases and 7 bases respectively, with 16 bases between them. The germline CDR1 and CDR2 sequences are MNHEY and SMNVEV (reference sequence). The CDR3 has 14 amino acids. CDR3 sequence reads: CASSFRTGILEQYF. The CDR3 region has the DNA TGTGCCAGCAGTTTCCGTACAGGAATTTTAGAGCAGTACTTC.

CDR3 residues: CASSSHLGGLVTGNEQYF. The CDR3 DNA reads as TGTGCCAGCAGTTCCCACCTGGGCGGGCTCGTTACTGGCAATGAGCAGTACTTC. The chain carries TRBV12-3 or TRBV12-4 and TRBJ2-5, with D tentatively TRBD2 (5 bases). Trimming left V 4 bases short and J 11 bases short, with 32 bases between. The CDR3 sequence is 18 residues long.